The rows below give T cell receptor beta chains drawn from one sample of a study of beta chain features in type 1 diabetes. Here immunoSEQ multiplex PCR was the method, and the copy in TCRdb shows in-frame clones only, minus some. The sample contains roughly 700,000 clones, around an eighth of which appear only once. The sample taken for sequencing was naive CD4+ T cells from blood. These receptor sequences come from a man younger than 30 with type 1 diabetes. Each CDR3 is given with its conserved first and last residue. D genes are given only for firm matches. Only some rows state a clone size, as once, few, many or a class for expanded clones.

abundance: -
d_gene: -
v_gene: TRBV9
j_gene: TRBJ2-7
CDR3nt: TGTGCCAGCAGCCTACGCGGAGGGGGCGAATCCTACGAGCAGTACTTC
CDR3aa: CASSLRGGGESYEQYF

abundance: -
d_gene: -
v_gene: TRBV15
j_gene: TRBJ2-3
CDR3nt: TGTGCCACCAGCAGAACATTCACAGATACGCAGTATTTT
CDR3aa: CATSRTFTDTQYF

abundance: -
d_gene: -
v_gene: TRBV30
j_gene: TRBJ1-3
CDR3nt: TGTGCCTGGGCTCAGGGTTCTGGAAACACCATATATTTT
CDR3aa: CAWAQGSGNTIYF

abundance: -
d_gene: -
v_gene: TRBV5-1
j_gene: TRBJ2-1
CDR3nt: TGCGCCAGCAGCCTGGGACTCTCACACGAGGGGGATGAGCAGTTCTTC
CDR3aa: CASSLGLSHEGDEQFF

abundance: -
d_gene: -
v_gene: TRBV7-9
j_gene: TRBJ1-1
CDR3nt: TGTGCCAGCAGCTTAGGGGGGTTCCCTGAAGCTTTCTTT
CDR3aa: CASSLGGFPEAFF

abundance: -
d_gene: -
v_gene: TRBV2
j_gene: TRBJ1-2
CDR3nt: TGTGCCAGCAGTGACCCGGGGTGGCCTAATGGCTACACCTTC
CDR3aa: CASSDPGWPNGYTF

abundance: few
d_gene: -
v_gene: TRBV28
j_gene: TRBJ2-3
CDR3nt: TGTGCCAGCAGTTTATTGGGCGGTCGTAGCACAGATACGCAGTATTTT
CDR3aa: CASSLLGGRSTDTQYF

abundance: few
d_gene: -
v_gene: TRBV29-1
j_gene: TRBJ1-3
CDR3nt: TGCAGCGCTTCTCCAGGGCCTGGAAACACCATATATTTT
CDR3aa: CSASPGPGNTIYF

abundance: -
d_gene: -
v_gene: TRBV4-2
j_gene: TRBJ2-5
CDR3nt: TGTGCCAGCAGCCAAGAGGGTCATGGGCAGGCCCAAGAGACCCAGTACTTC
CDR3aa: CASSQEGHGQAQETQYF

abundance: few
d_gene: -
v_gene: TRBV14
j_gene: TRBJ1-1
CDR3nt: TGTGCCAGCAGCCAAGACATCTTAGTTACTGAAGCTTTCTTT
CDR3aa: CASSQDILVTEAFF

abundance: -
d_gene: -
v_gene: TRBV30
j_gene: TRBJ1-1
CDR3nt: TGTGCCTCTCTTAGGGGTTCCGAAGCTTTCTTT
CDR3aa: CASLRGSEAFF

abundance: few
d_gene: -
v_gene: TRBV29-1
j_gene: TRBJ2-5
CDR3nt: TGCAGCGTTGATGGGTGGATGCCGGCAGAGACCCAGTACTTC
CDR3aa: CSVDGWMPAETQYF

abundance: -
d_gene: -
v_gene: TRBV13
j_gene: TRBJ1-1
CDR3nt: TGTGCCAGCAGCTTAGGCGCATCAGGGAGGAACACTGAAGCTTTCTTT
CDR3aa: CASSLGASGRNTEAFF

abundance: few
d_gene: -
v_gene: TRBV5-6
j_gene: TRBJ2-2
CDR3nt: TGTGCCAGCAGCTTGGAGGCCGGGGAGCTGTTTTTT
CDR3aa: CASSLEAGELFF

abundance: few
d_gene: -
v_gene: TRBV5-4
j_gene: TRBJ2-5
CDR3nt: TGTGCCAGCAGCTCTCCCGGGACGCTGGGAGAGACCCAGTACTTC
CDR3aa: CASSSPGTLGETQYF

abundance: few
d_gene: -
v_gene: TRBV13
j_gene: TRBJ1-2
CDR3nt: TGTGCCAGCAGCCTCCGGACAGAAGTACACTATGGCTACACCTTC
CDR3aa: CASSLRTEVHYGYTF

abundance: few
d_gene: -
v_gene: TRBV6-6
j_gene: TRBJ1-2
CDR3nt: TGTGCCAGCAGTTACGGCGACTATCGCTACACCTTC
CDR3aa: CASSYGDYRYTF

abundance: few
d_gene: -
v_gene: TRBV7-6
j_gene: TRBJ2-3
CDR3nt: TGTGCCAACTCACTAGTGGAGGGCACAGATACGCAGTATTTT
CDR3aa: CANSLVEGTDTQYF

abundance: few
d_gene: -
v_gene: TRBV10-3
j_gene: TRBJ2-3
CDR3nt: TGTGCCACCTTCTCGTGGGACGGAGTATCGCAGTATTTT
CDR3aa: CATFSWDGVSQYF

abundance: few
d_gene: TRBD1
v_gene: TRBV29-1
j_gene: TRBJ2-7
CDR3nt: TGCAGCGTCGCTCGACCGGGACAGGGGGCGAACGAGCAGTACTTC
CDR3aa: CSVARPGQGANEQYF

abundance: -
d_gene: -
v_gene: TRBV30
j_gene: TRBJ2-3
CDR3nt: TGTGCCTGGAGATCCAGCGGAGATACGCAGTATTTT
CDR3aa: CAWRSSGDTQYF

abundance: -
d_gene: TRBD1
v_gene: TRBV28
j_gene: TRBJ2-7
CDR3nt: TGTGCCAGCAGTTCGGGACAGCTCGACGAGCAGTACTTC
CDR3aa: CASSSGQLDEQYF

abundance: few
d_gene: -
v_gene: TRBV30
j_gene: TRBJ2-7
CDR3nt: TGTGCCTGGAGTGCCGGTTACGAGCAGTACTTC
CDR3aa: CAWSAGYEQYF

abundance: -
d_gene: -
v_gene: TRBV27
j_gene: TRBJ1-6
CDR3nt: TGTGCCAGCAGTTTATCAGGACGTTCACCCCTCCACTTT
CDR3aa: CASSLSGRSPLHF

abundance: -
d_gene: -
v_gene: TRBV6-1
j_gene: TRBJ1-3
CDR3nt: TGTGCCAGCAGCGACCCTAAGACCGTCGGGAACACCATATATTTT
CDR3aa: CASSDPKTVGNTIYF

abundance: -
d_gene: -
v_gene: TRBV18
j_gene: TRBJ2-3
CDR3nt: TGTGCCAGCTCACCCTCGGAGGGGGCGGGCACAGATACGCAGTATTTT
CDR3aa: CASSPSEGAGTDTQYF

abundance: few
d_gene: -
v_gene: TRBV7-8
j_gene: TRBJ1-1
CDR3nt: TGTGCCAGCAGCTCCCCGTATGGAACTGAAGCTTTCTTT
CDR3aa: CASSSPYGTEAFF

abundance: few
d_gene: -
v_gene: TRBV18
j_gene: TRBJ1-1
CDR3nt: TGTGCCAGCTCGACTGCTGGGGGGAACACTGAAGCTTTCTTT
CDR3aa: CASSTAGGNTEAFF

abundance: -
d_gene: TRBD1
v_gene: TRBV11-2
j_gene: TRBJ2-5
CDR3nt: TGTGCCAGCAGCTTAACAGGGGGCGGTTTGCGGTACTTC
CDR3aa: CASSLTGGGLRYF

abundance: -
d_gene: -
v_gene: TRBV7-9
j_gene: TRBJ2-1
CDR3nt: TGTGCCAGCAGCCGAGCGGGACAGTACAATGAGCAGTTCTTC
CDR3aa: CASSRAGQYNEQFF

abundance: few
d_gene: -
v_gene: TRBV7-9
j_gene: TRBJ2-3
CDR3nt: TGTGCCAGCAGCTTAGAAGGGGGGACGCAGTATTTT
CDR3aa: CASSLEGGTQYF

abundance: -
d_gene: -
v_gene: TRBV7-3
j_gene: TRBJ2-3
CDR3nt: TGTGCCAGCAGCTTGTCCGGACCCGCGAGATCCGATACGCAGTATTTT
CDR3aa: CASSLSGPARSDTQYF

abundance: -
d_gene: -
v_gene: TRBV7-9
j_gene: TRBJ1-6
CDR3nt: TGTGCCAGCTCAATGTCAGGGAGTTCGCCACCCCTCCACTTT
CDR3aa: CASSMSGSSPPLHF

abundance: -
d_gene: TRBD1
v_gene: TRBV5-4
j_gene: TRBJ2-7
CDR3nt: TGTGCCAGCAGCGTAGGACAGGGGCGGACTTACGAGCAGTACTTC
CDR3aa: CASSVGQGRTYEQYF

abundance: few
d_gene: -
v_gene: TRBV30
j_gene: TRBJ1-1
CDR3nt: TGTGCCTGGAGACAGGGTCGTAGAACTGAAGCTTTCTTT
CDR3aa: CAWRQGRRTEAFF

abundance: few
d_gene: -
v_gene: TRBV29-1
j_gene: TRBJ1-4
CDR3nt: TGCAGCGTTGCCCGGCAGGGAAATGAAAAACTGTTTTTT
CDR3aa: CSVARQGNEKLFF

abundance: few
d_gene: -
v_gene: TRBV18
j_gene: TRBJ2-5
CDR3nt: TGTGCCAGCTCACCTTATGCGGCGAACCAAGAGACCCAGTACTTC
CDR3aa: CASSPYAANQETQYF

abundance: -
d_gene: -
v_gene: TRBV5-6
j_gene: TRBJ1-1
CDR3nt: TGTGCCAGCAGCCCGGGACTGCGGGGTGGGGAAGCTTTCTTT
CDR3aa: CASSPGLRGGEAFF

abundance: -
d_gene: -
v_gene: TRBV25-1
j_gene: TRBJ1-2
CDR3nt: TGTGCCAGCAGCACCAACCAAGGCCCCAGTCACACCTTC
CDR3aa: CASSTNQGPSHTF

abundance: -
d_gene: -
v_gene: TRBV5-6
j_gene: TRBJ2-1
CDR3nt: TGTGCCAGCAGCTTGGCCCTAGCAGAACCCTACAATGAGCAGTTCTTC
CDR3aa: CASSLALAEPYNEQFF

abundance: -
d_gene: TRBD2
v_gene: TRBV7-2
j_gene: TRBJ2-7
CDR3nt: TGTGCCAGCACCGGGGGGTCTAGCTCCTACGAGCAGTACTTC
CDR3aa: CASTGGSSSYEQYF

abundance: few
d_gene: -
v_gene: TRBV5-1
j_gene: TRBJ2-2
CDR3nt: TGCGCCAGCAGCCCTGGAGGGGTCTCGAACACCGGGGAGCTGTTTTTT
CDR3aa: CASSPGGVSNTGELFF

abundance: -
d_gene: -
v_gene: TRBV4-1
j_gene: TRBJ1-4
CDR3nt: TGCGCCAGCAGCCAAGATGGTTCAGGGAATTATGAAAAACTGTTTTTT
CDR3aa: CASSQDGSGNYEKLFF

abundance: -
d_gene: -
v_gene: TRBV2
j_gene: TRBJ1-1
CDR3nt: TGTGCCAGCAGTGAATTAGGGACCATGAACACTGAAGCTTTCTTT
CDR3aa: CASSELGTMNTEAFF

abundance: few
d_gene: TRBD1
v_gene: TRBV29-1
j_gene: TRBJ1-1
CDR3nt: TGCAGCGTCCGGACAGGGGGTTCGAGCACTGAAGCTTTCTTT
CDR3aa: CSVRTGGSSTEAFF

abundance: -
d_gene: -
v_gene: TRBV5-1
j_gene: TRBJ2-7
CDR3nt: TGCGCCAGCAGCCTCGCGGCGGGAATGGCCTCCGTCGCGGGCGAGCAGTACTTC
CDR3aa: CASSLAAGMASVAGEQYF

abundance: -
d_gene: -
v_gene: TRBV5-1
j_gene: TRBJ1-2
CDR3nt: TGCGCCAGCAGCTTGGAGGGTTCCGGCTACACCTTC
CDR3aa: CASSLEGSGYTF

abundance: few
d_gene: -
v_gene: TRBV7-3
j_gene: TRBJ1-2
CDR3nt: TGTGCCAGCAGCTTAGAGGCGGACCCGCTGGGCTACACCTTC
CDR3aa: CASSLEADPLGYTF

abundance: -
d_gene: TRBD1
v_gene: TRBV5-1
j_gene: TRBJ2-5
CDR3nt: TGCGCCAGCAGCGACGGACAGGCGGGAGAGACCCAGTACTTC
CDR3aa: CASSDGQAGETQYF

abundance: -
d_gene: TRBD2
v_gene: TRBV7-2
j_gene: TRBJ2-1
CDR3nt: TGTGCCAGCAGCTTAAGGCGGGGGGGAAACAATGAGCAGTTCTTC
CDR3aa: CASSLRRGGNNEQFF

abundance: -
d_gene: -
v_gene: TRBV5-1
j_gene: TRBJ2-5
CDR3nt: TGCGCCAGCAGCTTGTTGGTTACGGGAGAGACCCAGTACTTC
CDR3aa: CASSLLVTGETQYF

abundance: few
d_gene: -
v_gene: TRBV30
j_gene: TRBJ1-1
CDR3nt: TGTGCCTGGAGCAGATTGAACACTGAAGCTTTCTTT
CDR3aa: CAWSRLNTEAFF

abundance: -
d_gene: -
v_gene: TRBV28
j_gene: TRBJ2-1
CDR3nt: TGTGCCAGCAGTCCCACGGGAAATGAGCAGTTCTTC
CDR3aa: CASSPTGNEQFF

abundance: few
d_gene: -
v_gene: TRBV6-5
j_gene: TRBJ1-1
CDR3nt: TGTGCCAGCAGTCCAGGGTCGGTGGGGGACACTGAAGCTTTCTTT
CDR3aa: CASSPGSVGDTEAFF

abundance: few
d_gene: -
v_gene: TRBV30
j_gene: TRBJ2-3
CDR3nt: TGTGCCTGGAGTGTCTGGCAGGGTGGGGGCACAGATACGCAGTATTTT
CDR3aa: CAWSVWQGGGTDTQYF

abundance: -
d_gene: TRBD2
v_gene: TRBV7-2
j_gene: TRBJ2-5
CDR3nt: TGTGCCAGCAGCTTAAGGGCTAGCGGGGGGGAAAAGACCCAGTACTTC
CDR3aa: CASSLRASGGEKTQYF

abundance: -
d_gene: -
v_gene: TRBV19
j_gene: TRBJ2-3
CDR3nt: TGTGCCAGTAGTCCCAGCACAGATACGCAGTATTTT
CDR3aa: CASSPSTDTQYF